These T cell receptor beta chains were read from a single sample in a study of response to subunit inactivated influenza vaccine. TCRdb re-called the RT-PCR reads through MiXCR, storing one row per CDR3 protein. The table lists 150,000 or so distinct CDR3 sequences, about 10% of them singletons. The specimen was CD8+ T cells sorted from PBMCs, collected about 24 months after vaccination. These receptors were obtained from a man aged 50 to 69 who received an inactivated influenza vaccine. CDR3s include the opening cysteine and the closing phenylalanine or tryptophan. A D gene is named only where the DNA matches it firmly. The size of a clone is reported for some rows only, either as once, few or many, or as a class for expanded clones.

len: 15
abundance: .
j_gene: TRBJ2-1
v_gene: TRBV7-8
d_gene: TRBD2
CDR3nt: TGTGCCAGCAGCTCCGGGACTAGCGGTTTCGATGAGCAGTTCTTC
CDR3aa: CASSSGTSGFDEQFF

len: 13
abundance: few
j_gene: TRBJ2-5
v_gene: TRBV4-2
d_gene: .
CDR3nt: TGTGCCAGCAGCCAAGGGGTGAGGGAGACCCAGTACTTC
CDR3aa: CASSQGVRETQYF

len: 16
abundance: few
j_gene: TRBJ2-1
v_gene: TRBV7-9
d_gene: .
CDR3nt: TGTGCCAGCATTGGACTTCCGCCTCTGGGACCCAATGAGCAGTTCTTC
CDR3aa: CASIGLPPLGPNEQFF

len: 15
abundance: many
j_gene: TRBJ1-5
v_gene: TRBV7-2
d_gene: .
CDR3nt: TGTGCCAGCAGCTTAGTCCCATACAGCAATCAGCCCCAGCATTTT
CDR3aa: CASSLVPYSNQPQHF

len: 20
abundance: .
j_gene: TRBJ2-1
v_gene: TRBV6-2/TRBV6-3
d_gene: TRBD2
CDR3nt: TGTGCCAGCAGTCACCTGACTAGCGGGAAGAGTTTTCTCGGGTACAATGAGCAGTTCTTC
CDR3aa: CASSHLTSGKSFLGYNEQFF

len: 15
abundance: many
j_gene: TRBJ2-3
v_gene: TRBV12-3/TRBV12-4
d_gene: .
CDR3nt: TGTGCCAGCAGTTTCGGAGGGGGTGGCACAGATACGCAGTATTTT
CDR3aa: CASSFGGGGTDTQYF

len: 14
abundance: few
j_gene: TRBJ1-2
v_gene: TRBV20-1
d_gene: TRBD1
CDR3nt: TGCAGTGCTACTCCGGGACAGGCGACTTATGGCTACACCTTC
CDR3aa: CSATPGQATYGYTF

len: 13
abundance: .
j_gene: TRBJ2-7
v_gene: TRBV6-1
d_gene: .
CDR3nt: TGTGCCAGCAGTACGCCAGGGACTTACGAGCAGTACTTC
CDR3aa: CASSTPGTYEQYF

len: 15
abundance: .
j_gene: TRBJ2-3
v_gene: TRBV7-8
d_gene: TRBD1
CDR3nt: TGTGCCAGCAGCTTACAGTACAGGGGGCTAGATACGCAGTATTTT
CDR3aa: CASSLQYRGLDTQYF

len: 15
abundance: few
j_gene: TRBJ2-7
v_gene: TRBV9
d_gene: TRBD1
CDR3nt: TGTGCCAGCAGCGTCGGACAGGGGGATAACTACGAGCAGTACTTC
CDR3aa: CASSVGQGDNYEQYF

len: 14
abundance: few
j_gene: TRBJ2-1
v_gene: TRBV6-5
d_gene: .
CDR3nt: TGTGCCAGCAGCTATACATCCTCCTACAATGAGCAGTTCTTC
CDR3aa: CASSYTSSYNEQFF

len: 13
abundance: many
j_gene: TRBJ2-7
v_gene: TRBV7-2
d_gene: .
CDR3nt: TGTGCCAGCAGGGACCTCACGGTCCACGAGCAGTACTTC
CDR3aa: CASRDLTVHEQYF

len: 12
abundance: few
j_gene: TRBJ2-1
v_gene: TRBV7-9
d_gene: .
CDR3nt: TGTGCCAGCAGCTTAACGTTTGATGAGCAGTTCTTC
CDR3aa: CASSLTFDEQFF

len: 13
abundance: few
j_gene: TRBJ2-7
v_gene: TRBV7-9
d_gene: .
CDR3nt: TGTGCCAGCACCTTCGGGACGACCTACGAGCAGTACTTC
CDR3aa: CASTFGTTYEQYF

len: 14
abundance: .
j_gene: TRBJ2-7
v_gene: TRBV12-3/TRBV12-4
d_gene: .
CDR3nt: TGTGCCAGCAGGTCCCGGATGGCGTCCTACGAGCAGTACTTC
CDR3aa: CASRSRMASYEQYF

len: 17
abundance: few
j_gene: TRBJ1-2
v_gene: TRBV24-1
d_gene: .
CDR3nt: TGTGCCACCAGTGATTCAATTTTCGATGGGGGTGAAAATGGCTACACCTTC
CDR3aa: CATSDSIFDGGENGYTF

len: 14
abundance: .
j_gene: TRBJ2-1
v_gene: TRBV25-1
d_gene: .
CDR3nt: TGTGCCAGCAGCGCCCTGCCCCTCGGCAATGAGCAGTTCTTC
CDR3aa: CASSALPLGNEQFF

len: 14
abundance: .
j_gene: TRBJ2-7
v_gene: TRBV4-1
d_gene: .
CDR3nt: TGCGCCAGCAGCCAAGGCCCCGGGATCTACGAGCAGTACTTC
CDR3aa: CASSQGPGIYEQYF